Below are 14 T cell receptor beta chains sequenced from a single sample in a study of shared clonotypes between healthy human individuals. Profiled with immunoSEQ multiplex PCR; TCRdb holds only in-frame clones, not every one. The sample shows over 2,000,000 clones, roughly 95% of them seen only once. Terminally differentiated effector memory CD45RA+ cells were left out of the naive CD8 fraction, which was CD45RO-negative and positively selected for CCR7. Input material: naive CD8+ T cells from PBMCs. These receptors originate from a man aged 18 to 30 in good health. Some clones in this sample may be carry-over from other donors' samples.

The chain recombines TRBV4-1 with TRBJ1-1; perhaps TRBD1 as D (6 bases). Germline V gives CDR1 MGHRA, CDR2 YSYEKL. The V end lost 4 bases, the J end lost 8 bases, and 11 bases lay between the germline ends. The CDR3 contains 12 residues. The chain's CDR3 is CASSPQDREAFF. DNA of the CDR3: TGCGCCAGCAGCCCGCAAGACAGGGAAGCTTTCTTT.

The chain recombines TRBV7-9 with TRBJ1-1, with a weak D call TRBD1 (5 bases). V gave up 5 bases and J gave up 1 base, with 17 bases separating them. From germline, CDR1 is SEHNR and CDR2 FQNEAQ (reference sequence). This CDR3 has 16 amino acids. The CDR3 coding sequence is TGTGCCAGCAGCCCCGGGACCAACGTAGCGAACACTGAAGCTTTCTTT. This encodes CASSPGTNVANTEAFF.

The rearrangement links TRBV7-2 to TRBJ2-1; tentative D call: TRBD1 (5 bases). The CDR3 loop spans 12 amino acids. Germline values: CDR1 SGHTA, CDR2 FQGNSA. V dropped 1 base and J dropped 8 bases, with 6 bases sitting between them. In nucleotides, the CDR3 is TGTGCCAGCAGCTTAGTGGGGCATGAGCAGTTCTTC. This codes for CASSLVGHEQFF. Variable domain in full (rest from reference TRBV7-2 and TRBJ2-1): GAGVSQSPSNKVTEKGKDVELRCDPISGHTALYWYRQSLGQGLEFLIYFQGNSAPDKSGLPSDRFSAERTGGSVSTLTIQRTQQEDSAVYLCASSLVGHEQFFGPGTRLTVL.

This chain uses TRBV5-1 with TRBJ1-2, with 9 nucleotides matching TRBD1. Trimming cost V 8 bases and J 5 bases; bases outside gene matches: 4. The CDR3 has 12 residues. Germline CDR1 is SGHRS and CDR2 is YFSETQ. Here the CDR3 reads CASFDRGYGYTF. CDR3 sequence (DNA): TGCGCCAGTTTTGACAGGGGGTATGGCTACACCTTC.

On this clone: This sample also contains other DNA sequences that code for the same CDR3. V is TRBV29-1 and J is TRBJ1-1, with D perhaps matching TRBD1 (5 bases). This CDR3 is built from 10 residues. Germline V gives CDR1 SQVTM, CDR2 ANQGSEA. V was trimmed by 4 bases and J by 8 bases, leaving 8 bases between them. CDR3 residues: CSVAGPEAFF. The CDR3 DNA reads TGCAGCGTTGCGGGGCCCGAAGCTTTCTTT.

The chain recombines TRBV28 with TRBJ1-3; the D gene is possibly TRBD1 (6 bases). The CDR3 contains 16 residues. The germline V gene has CDR1 MDHEN and CDR2 SYDVKM. Deletions cut 7 bases from V and 0 bases from J, with 16 bases between. The CDR3 is CASTRTVSLSGNTIYF. The CDR3 DNA is TGTGCCAGCACCAGGACAGTATCCCTCTCTGGAAACACCATATATTTT.

The chain recombines TRBV29-1 with TRBJ2-5, with 9 bases fitting TRBD2. Losses at the gene ends were 7 bases for V and 4 bases for J; bases not matched to a gene: 16. Germline loops: CDR1 SQVTM, CDR2 ANQGSEA. The length of the CDR3 is 16 residues. The CDR3 coding sequence is TGCAGCGGGGCTCTTCCTGGGGTAGCGGGAGTAGAGACCCAGTACTTC. It specifies CSGALPGVAGVETQYF.

The chain links TRBV15 to TRBJ2-2; TRBD2 agrees at 10 bases. The germline CDR1 and CDR2 sequences are LNHNV and YYDKDF (reference sequence). The CDR3 has 19 residues. The J segment lost 4 bases and the V segment lost 3 bases, leaving 14 bases of the junction unmatched. CDR3 sequence (DNA): TGTGCCACCAGCAGCCGGGGTGGGCTAGCGGGAGTCTCCACCGGGGAGCTGTTTTTT. This translates into CATSSRGGLAGVSTGELFF. The complete variable domain, with remaining parts taken from reference TRBV15 and TRBJ2-2, reads DAMVIQNPRYQVTQFGKPVTLSCSQTLNHNVMYWYQQKSSQAPKLLFHYYDKDFNNEADTPDNFQSRRPNTSFCFLDIRSPGLGDTAMYLCATSSRGGLAGVSTGELFFGEGSRLTVL.

The V and J genes are TRBV27 and TRBJ2-1, with 8 bases matching TRBD1. The CDR3 totals 13 residues. Germline assignment: CDR1 MNHEY and CDR2 SMNVEV (reference sequence). V dropped 6 bases and J dropped 8; count of bases not matched to a gene: 6. CDR3 sequence (DNA): TGTGCCAGCAGACCAGGGGGCGGCGATGAGCAGTTCTTC. This gives the protein CASRPGGGDEQFF.

The chain is built from TRBV5-1 and TRBJ2-5; 11 bases map to TRBD1. Germline CDR1 reads SGHRS; CDR2 reads YFSETQ. The ends lost 3 bases at V and 5 bases at J; junction bases unmatched: 9. The CDR3 length is 16 residues. The CDR3 protein is CASSWDRDRGMETQYF. The CDR3 nucleotides read TGCGCCAGCAGCTGGGACCGGGACAGGGGGATGGAGACCCAGTACTTC.

J is TRBJ1-3 and V is TRBV4-1; D remains unclear. CDR3 length: 15 residues. Germline V gene lookup returns CDR1 MGHRA and CDR2 YSYEKL. Trimming took 0 bases from V and 3 from J, leaving 9 bases between them. CDR3 nucleotides: TGCGCCAGCAGCCAAGAAAACACAGTTGGAAACACCATATATTTT. This sequence encodes CASSQENTVGNTIYF.

This chain uses TRBV9 with TRBJ1-5; 7 bases line up with TRBD1. V gave up 2 bases and J gave up 4 bases; unmatched junction bases: 12. This CDR3 is 17 amino acids long. The germline V gene has CDR1 SGDLS and CDR2 YYNGEE. Written as DNA, the CDR3 is TGTGCCAGCAGCGTTGGGGACAGTCCTCGCCAAAATCAGCCCCAGCATTTT. Translating it yields CASSVGDSPRQNQPQHF.

This chain connects TRBV6-5 to TRBJ2-6; possible D gene TRBD1, 7 bases. The V and J ends lost 6 bases and 0 bases respectively, with 9 bases between them. The length of the CDR3 is 15 residues. Germline V gene sequence: CDR1 MNHEY, CDR2 SVGAGI. The CDR3: CASRRDSSGANVLTF. The DNA of the CDR3 is TGTGCCAGCAGGCGGGACAGCTCTGGGGCCAACGTCCTGACTTTC.

V is TRBV9 and J is TRBJ2-5, with 7 positions matching TRBD2. The CDR3 sequence is 16 residues long. The ends lost 0 bases at V and 3 bases at J; junction bases unmatched: 8. Germline V gives CDR1 SGDLS, CDR2 YYNGEE. Here the CDR3 reads CASSVAYPGTKETQYF. CDR3 bases: TGTGCCAGCAGCGTAGCTTACCCAGGGACTAAAGAGACCCAGTACTTC.